The clone carrying this T cell receptor beta chain is a singleton in its sample. Antigen specificity is unknown. This CDR3 spans 13 amino acids. Germline V gives CDR1 SGHTA, CDR2 FQGNSA. V was clipped by 8 bases and J by 10 bases, with 15 bases between them. This entry is derived from a study of T cell responses to AZD1222 COVID-19 vaccine. Libraries were prepared by immunoSEQ multiplex PCR; TCRdb keeps only in-frame clonotypes and omits some of them. The sample shows over 150,000 clones, less than 90% of them seen only once. Findings and limits, study-wide: Clonal diversity was possibly underestimated, and white British individuals and females predominated among donors.

V usage is TRBV7-2 and J usage is TRBJ1-6; D possibly corresponds to TRBD1 (5 bases). The TCR comes from an adult in good health. Specimen: peripheral blood, collected on day 0 of AZD1222 vaccination. Here the CDR3 reads CASGAGSGSPLHF. In DNA, the CDR3 is TGTGCCAGCGGGGCGGGCAGTGGGTCACCCCTCCACTTT.